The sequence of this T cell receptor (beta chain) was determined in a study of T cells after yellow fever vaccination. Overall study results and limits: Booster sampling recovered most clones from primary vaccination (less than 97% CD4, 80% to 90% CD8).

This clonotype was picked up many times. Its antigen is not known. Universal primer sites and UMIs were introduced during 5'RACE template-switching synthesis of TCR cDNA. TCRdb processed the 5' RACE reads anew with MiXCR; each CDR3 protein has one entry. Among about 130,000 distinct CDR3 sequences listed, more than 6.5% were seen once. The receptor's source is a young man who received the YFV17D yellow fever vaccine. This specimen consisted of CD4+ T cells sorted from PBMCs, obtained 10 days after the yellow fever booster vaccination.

As DNA, the CDR3 is TGCAGTGGTCGGGGGCCAATAGCGGTGTCCTACAATGAGCAGTTCTTC. Amino acid sequence: CSGRGPIAVSYNEQFF. This sequence joins TRBV20-1 and TRBJ2-1, with D possibly called TRBD1 or TRBD2 (6 bases each). Trimming pared 7 bases from V and 1 base from J, leaving 20 bases between. CDR1 and CDR2 (germline): DFQATT, SNEGSKA (reference sequence). CDR3 size: 16 residues.